Presented here are 23 T cell receptor beta chains from one specimen sequenced in a study of blood T cell repertoires in COVID-19 (dated by TCRdb to about 2020). Libraries were made using the immunoSEQ multiplex PCR assay. TCRdb provides this immuneACCESS table in a form limited to in-frame rearrangements. Some clones are lacking; in checked studies, under half of them reflect an unresolved V gene, and why the rest are absent is not known. The table for this sample lists approximately 130,000 clones; over 70% of them were counted only once. Approximately 5.8% of the sample lies in the top ten. Material for sequencing was peripheral blood. The receptors were sampled from an elderly man with active or convalescent COVID-19.

This clone appeared a single time. V and J are TRBV15 and TRBJ1-6; 7 bases match TRBD1. The CDR3 is 15 residues long. The germline V gene has CDR1 LNHNV and CDR2 YYDKDF (reference sequence). V lost 0 bases to trimming and J lost 7 bases; unmatched junction nucleotides: 3. CDR3 region: CATSRERGLNSPLHF. The CDR3 bases are TGTGCCACCAGCAGAGAGAGGGGGCTAAATTCACCCCTCCACTTT.

The chain is built from TRBV5-1 and TRBJ2-3; a weak D match, TRBD2 (6 bases). The CDR3 totals 14 residues. V was pared by 0 bases and J by 5 bases, with 10 bases between. Germline lookup yields CDR1 SGHRS and CDR2 YFSETQ. In DNA form, the CDR3 reads TGCGCCAGCAGCTTGGGTAGGAGGGAAGATACGCAGTATTTT. It translates to CASSLGRREDTQYF.

The CDR3 sequence is CAISDSSETQYF. Here the CDR3 DNA reads TGTGCCATCAGTGACTCTTCGGAGACCCAGTACTTC. The chain recombines TRBV10-3 with TRBJ2-5; D gene unclear. The V end was cut by 3 bases, the J end by 5 bases, with 7 bases between. This CDR3 has 12 residues. CDR1 is ENHRY, CDR2 SYGVKD, per germline.

This clone has only a few counts. This chain joins TRBV2 and TRBJ2-5; 10 nucleotides align to TRBD1. Germline CDR1 is SNHLY and CDR2 is FYNNEI. Trimming took 6 bases from V and 4 from J; bases not matched to a gene: 5. The CDR3 covers 14 residues. CDR3 in amino acids: CASSPGTGAETQYF. CDR3 DNA: TGTGCCAGCAGCCCCGGGACAGGGGCAGAGACCCAGTACTTC.

This clone is a singleton in its sample. This rearrangement joins TRBV30 to TRBJ2-7; D is undetermined. This CDR3 is 12 amino acids long. Germline V gene data show CDR1 as GTSNPN and CDR2 as SVGIG (reference sequence). Trimming cost V 3 bases and J 3 bases, with 9 bases left between them. The CDR3 region has the DNA TGTGCCTGGAGCCCCTCCTACTACGAGCAGTACTTC. Amino acids: CAWSPSYYEQYF.

V and J are TRBV7-3 and TRBJ2-1; 9 bases align to TRBD1. With V trimmed by 4 bases and J by 4 bases, 5 bases remained unmatched. The germline V gene has CDR1 SGHTA and CDR2 FQGTGA. The CDR3 is 15 residues long. The CDR3 DNA sequence: TGTGCCAGCAGCTCCCAGGGACAGGGATACAATGAGCAGTTCTTC. Residues: CASSSQGQGYNEQFF.

This chain joins TRBV5-4 and TRBJ2-7, with TRBD1 matching 10 bases. After removal of 4 bases from V and 5 bases from J, the junction contained 9 bases not matched to a gene. Germline CDR1 and CDR2: SGHNT and YYREEE (reference sequence). CDR3 length: 15 residues. The CDR3 sequence is CASSPTGGASHEQYF. The CDR3 DNA sequence: TGTGCCAGCAGCCCGACAGGGGGCGCGAGCCACGAGCAGTACTTC. The variable domain in full, with the rest retrieved from reference TRBV5-4 and TRBJ2-7, is ETGVTQSPTHLIKTRGQQVTLRCSSQSGHNTVSWYQQALGQGPQFIFQYYREEENGRGNFPPRFSGLQFPNYSSELNVNALELDDSALYLCASSPTGGASHEQYFGPGTRLTVT.

This clone was counted between two and nine times. V usage is TRBV9 and J usage is TRBJ2-2; possible D gene TRBD1, 6 bases. CDR3 size: 16 residues. Germline V lookup: CDR1 SGDLS, CDR2 YYNGEE. The ends were cut back, 0 bases at V and 0 bases at J, with 9 bases in the middle. The DNA for the CDR3 is TGTGCCAGCAGCGTAGAGGCAGGGGCGAACACCGGGGAGCTGTTTTTT. Translating it yields CASSVEAGANTGELFF.

This clone was seen a few times. The V gene is TRBV19, the J gene TRBJ1-6, with D unclear. In germline, CDR1 is LNHDA, CDR2 SQIVND (reference sequence). The CDR3 loop spans 16 amino acids. V shed 3 bases and J shed 3 bases, with 12 bases lying between them. The CDR3 loop is CASSMVGGVYNSPLHF. The CDR3, as DNA: TGTGCCAGTAGTATGGTTGGCGGGGTCTATAATTCACCCCTCCACTTT.

The chain links TRBV11-2 to TRBJ2-3; maybe TRBD2 (7 bases). Germline V gene sequence: CDR1 SGHAT, CDR2 FQNNGV. The CDR3 runs to 17 residues. Trimming shortened V by 4 bases and J by 1 base, and 18 bases separated the two germline ends. The CDR3 nucleotides are TGTGCCAGCAGCTATCGGGGGGCCGGAGGCGGCACAGATACGCAGTATTTT. Protein sequence: CASSYRGAGGGTDTQYF.

With respect to this clone: Other DNA sequences in this specimen translate into the identical CDR3. The chain carries TRBV10-3 and TRBJ1-3; TRBD1 aligns across 7 bases. The germline gives CDR1 ENHRY, CDR2 SYGVKD. V shed 3 bases and J 0 bases; nucleotides not matched to a gene: 2. This CDR3 comprises 15 residues. The CDR3 here is CAISEGTASGNTIYF. The CDR3 bases are TGTGCCATCAGTGAAGGGACAGCCTCTGGAAACACCATATATTTT.

Written as DNA, the CDR3 is TGTGCCAGCACCCCAGGGGGTAGTTCCTACAATGAGCAGTTCTTC. Protein: CASTPGGSSYNEQFF. The chain uses TRBV5-8 and TRBJ2-1; 7 nucleotides agree with TRBD1. Germline lookup yields CDR1 SGHTS and CDR2 YDEGEE. The ends lost 6 bases at V and 1 base at J; junction bases unmatched: 7. CDR3 length equals 15 residues.

The chain links TRBV4-3 to TRBJ1-2; D is undetermined. CDR1 and CDR2 from the germline V gene are LGHNA and YSLEER. The CDR3 is made up of 15 amino acids. Trimming took 0 bases from V and 4 from J, leaving 12 bases between them. For the CDR3, the DNA is TGCGCCAGCAGCCAAGAAGTCCAACTCACCTATGGCTACACCTTC. Protein: CASSQEVQLTYGYTF.

The chain combines TRBV7-8 with TRBJ2-4; a weak D match, TRBD2 (6 bases). Germline CDR1 is SGHVS and CDR2 is FQNEAQ. V was cut by 0 bases and J by 6 bases, with 15 bases left in between. The CDR3 sequence is 16 residues long. CDR3 in amino acids: CASSLAWGGIGNIQYF. In nucleotides, the CDR3 is TGTGCCAGCAGCTTAGCGTGGGGCGGGATCGGAAACATTCAGTACTTC.

The chain combines TRBV6-5 with TRBJ2-7, with a weak D call TRBD1 (6 bases). Trimming shortened V by 6 bases and J by 3 bases, and 12 bases separated the two germline ends. The V gene's germline CDR1 is MNHEY and CDR2 SVGAGI. This CDR3 has 13 amino acids. The CDR3: CASRATGSYEQYF. The CDR3 nucleotides read TGTGCCAGCAGAGCTACAGGGAGCTACGAGCAGTACTTC.

The rearrangement uses TRBV7-9 and TRBJ1-1, with TRBD1 as a possible D gene (6 bases). There are 14 residues in the CDR3. Germline V gene data show CDR1 as SEHNR and CDR2 as FQNEAQ (reference sequence). Trimming left V 1 base short and J 7 bases short, with 13 bases between. CDR3 residues: CASSLGPDSLEAFF. In DNA, the CDR3 is TGTGCCAGCAGCTTAGGCCCGGACAGTCTTGAAGCTTTCTTT.

For the CDR3, the DNA is TGCGCCAGCAGCCAAGAACCTATGAACACTGAAGCTTTCTTT. It specifies CASSQEPMNTEAFF. J is TRBJ1-1 and V is TRBV4-1; D uncertain. V dropped 0 bases and J dropped 0 bases, with 5 bases sitting between them. This CDR3 is built from 14 residues. Germline V gene sequence: CDR1 MGHRA, CDR2 YSYEKL.

V is TRBV6-1 and J is TRBJ2-3, with TRBD2 matching 10 bases. Trimming cost V 2 bases and J 5 bases; bases outside gene matches: 7. The CDR3 is 16 amino acids. Germline V gives CDR1 MNHNS, CDR2 SASEGT. CDR3 region: CASSEKRGGFGDTQYF. CDR3 coding DNA: TGTGCCAGCAGTGAAAAGCGGGGGGGCTTTGGAGATACGCAGTATTTT.

The chain couples TRBV10-3 to TRBJ2-3, with 8 bases matching TRBD2. V lost 10 bases and J lost 4; bases outside the gene matches: 10. This CDR3 is built from 14 residues. Germline V CDR1 and CDR2: ENHRY, SYGVKD. As DNA, the CDR3 is TGTGCCACTATCAGCGGGGGTAGCGCAGATACGCAGTATTTT. Amino acid sequence: CATISGGSADTQYF.

The rearrangement links TRBV18 to TRBJ1-2, with a weak D call TRBD1 (6 bases). Trimming took off 0 bases at V and 3 bases at J, with 11 bases between the two ends. The CDR3 sequence is 15 residues long. Germline V gene data show CDR1 as KGHSH and CDR2 as LQKENI. DNA for the CDR3: TGTGCCAGCTCACCACCGATGACAGGCGACTATGGCTACACCTTC. Amino acid sequence: CASSPPMTGDYGYTF. The whole variable domain, filled in from reference TRBV18 and TRBJ1-2, reads NAGVMQNPRHLVRRRGQEARLRCSPMKGHSHVYWYRQLPEEGLKFMVYLQKENIIDESGMPKERFSAEFPKEGPSILRIQQVVRGDSAAYFCASSPPMTGDYGYTFGSGTRLTVV.

This clone was recorded a few times. The chain combines TRBV3-1 (or the pseudogene TRBV3-2) with TRBJ2-3, with 8 bases lining up with TRBD2. This CDR3 is 15 amino acids long. V lost 8 bases, J lost 0 bases, and 7 bases stayed unmatched. From germline, CDR1 is LGHDT and CDR2 YNNKEL (reference sequence). The CDR3 is CASGGLGGSTDTQYF. CDR3 in DNA: TGTGCCAGCGGGGGACTAGGGGGGAGCACAGATACGCAGTATTTT.

The gene calls are TRBV18 and TRBJ2-7; D remains ambiguous. V lost 0 bases to trimming and J lost 8 bases, with 5 bases between them. Germline V gives CDR1 KGHSH, CDR2 LQKENI. CDR3 length: 11 residues. CDR3 sequence: CASSPPGKQYF. CDR3 DNA sequence: TGTGCCAGCTCACCACCGGGCAAGCAGTACTTC.

The V and J genes are TRBV24-1 and TRBJ2-2; TRBD2 matches at 10 bases. CDR1 and CDR2 (germline): KGHDR, SFDVKD. Trimming at V came to 3 bases and at J to 3 bases, leaving 3 bases not matched to a gene. The CDR3 consists of 16 residues. The CDR3 nucleotides read TGTGCCACCAGTGATCCGGGACTAGCGTACACCGGGGAGCTGTTTTTT. Translation: CATSDPGLAYTGELFF.